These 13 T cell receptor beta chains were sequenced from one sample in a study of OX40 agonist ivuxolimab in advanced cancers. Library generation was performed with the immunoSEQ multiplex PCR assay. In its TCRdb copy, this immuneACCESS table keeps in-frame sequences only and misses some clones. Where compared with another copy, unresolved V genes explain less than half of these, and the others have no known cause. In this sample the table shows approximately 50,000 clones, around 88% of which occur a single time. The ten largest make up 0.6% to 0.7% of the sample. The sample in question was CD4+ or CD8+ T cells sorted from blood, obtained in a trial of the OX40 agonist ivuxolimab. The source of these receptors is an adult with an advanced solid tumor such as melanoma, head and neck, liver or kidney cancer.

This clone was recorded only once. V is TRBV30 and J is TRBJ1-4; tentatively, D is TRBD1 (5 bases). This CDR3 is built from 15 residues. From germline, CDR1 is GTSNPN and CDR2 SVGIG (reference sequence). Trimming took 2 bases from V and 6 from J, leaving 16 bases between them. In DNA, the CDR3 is TGTGCCTGGAGTCGGGGCAGTCAATTACATGAAAAACTGTTTTTT. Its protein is CAWSRGSQLHEKLFF.

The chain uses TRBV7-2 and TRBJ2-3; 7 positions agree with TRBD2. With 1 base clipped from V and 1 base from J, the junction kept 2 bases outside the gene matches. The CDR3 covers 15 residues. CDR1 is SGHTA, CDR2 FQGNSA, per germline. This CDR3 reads CASSLGGGRTDTQYF. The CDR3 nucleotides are TGTGCCAGCAGCTTAGGCGGGGGACGCACAGATACGCAGTATTTT.

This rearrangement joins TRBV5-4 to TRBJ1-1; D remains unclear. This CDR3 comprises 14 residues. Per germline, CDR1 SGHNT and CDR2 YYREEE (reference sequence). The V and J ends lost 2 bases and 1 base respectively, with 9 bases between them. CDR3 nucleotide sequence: TGTGCCAGCAGCTTTGAACAGCCGAACACTGAAGCTTTCTTT. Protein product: CASSFEQPNTEAFF.

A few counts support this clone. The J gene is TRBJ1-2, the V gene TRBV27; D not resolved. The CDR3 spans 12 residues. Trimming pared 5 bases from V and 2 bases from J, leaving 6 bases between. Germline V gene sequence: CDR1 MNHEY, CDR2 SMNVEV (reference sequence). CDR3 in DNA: TGTGCCAGCAGTCGGGGAAACTATGGCTACACCTTC. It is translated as CASSRGNYGYTF.

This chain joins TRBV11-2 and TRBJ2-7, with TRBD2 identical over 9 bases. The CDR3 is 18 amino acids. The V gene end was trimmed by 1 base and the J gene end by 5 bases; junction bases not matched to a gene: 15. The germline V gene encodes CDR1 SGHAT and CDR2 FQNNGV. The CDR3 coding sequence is TGTGCCAGCAGCTTAGCTATTCGGGGGACTAGCTTTTCCCACGAGCAGTACTTC. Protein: CASSLAIRGTSFSHEQYF.

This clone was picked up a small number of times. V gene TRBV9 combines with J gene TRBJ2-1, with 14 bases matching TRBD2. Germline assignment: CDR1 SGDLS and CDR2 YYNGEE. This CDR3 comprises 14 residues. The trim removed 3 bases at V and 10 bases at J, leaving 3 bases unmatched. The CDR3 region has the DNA TGTGCCAGCAGCGGACTAGCGGGAGGGGGAGAGCAGTTCTTC. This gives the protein CASSGLAGGGEQFF.

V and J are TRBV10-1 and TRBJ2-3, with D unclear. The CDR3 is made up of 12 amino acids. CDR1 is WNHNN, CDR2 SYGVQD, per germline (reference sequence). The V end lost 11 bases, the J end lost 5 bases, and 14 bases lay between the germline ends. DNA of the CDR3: TGCGCCGGAACTAATTTAGTAGATACGCAGTATTTT. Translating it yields CAGTNLVDTQYF.

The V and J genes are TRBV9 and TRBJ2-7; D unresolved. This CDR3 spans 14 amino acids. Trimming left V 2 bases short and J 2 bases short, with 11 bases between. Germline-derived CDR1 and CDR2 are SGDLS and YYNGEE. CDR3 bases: TGTGCCAGCAGCGTTGGCGGTGGCGCCTACGAGCAGTACTTC. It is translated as CASSVGGGAYEQYF. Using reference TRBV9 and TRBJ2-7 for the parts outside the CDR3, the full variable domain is DSGVTQTPKHLITATGQRVTLRCSPRSGDLSVYWYQQSLDQGLQFLIQYYNGEERAKGNILERFSAQQFPDLHSELNLSSLELGDSALYFCASSVGGGAYEQYFGPGTRLTVT.

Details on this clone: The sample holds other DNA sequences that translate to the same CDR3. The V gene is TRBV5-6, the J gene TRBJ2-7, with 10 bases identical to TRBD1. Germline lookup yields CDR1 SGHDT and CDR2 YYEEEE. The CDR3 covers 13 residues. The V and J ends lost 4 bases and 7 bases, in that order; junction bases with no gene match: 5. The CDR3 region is CASSPGQGWEQYF. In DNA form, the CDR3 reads TGTGCCAGCAGCCCGGGACAGGGGTGGGAGCAGTACTTC.

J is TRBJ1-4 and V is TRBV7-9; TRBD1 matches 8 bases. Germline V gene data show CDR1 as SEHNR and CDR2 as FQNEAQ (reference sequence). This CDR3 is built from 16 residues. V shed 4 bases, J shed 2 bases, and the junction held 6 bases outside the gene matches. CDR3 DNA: TGTGCCAGCAGCTCCTATCAGGGGGCGACTAATGAAAAACTGTTTTTT. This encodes CASSSYQGATNEKLFF.

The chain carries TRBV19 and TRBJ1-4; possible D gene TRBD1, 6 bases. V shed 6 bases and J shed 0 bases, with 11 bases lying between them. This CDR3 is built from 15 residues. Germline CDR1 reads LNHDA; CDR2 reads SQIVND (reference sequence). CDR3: CASRTGFATNEKLFF. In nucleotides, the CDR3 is TGTGCCAGTAGGACAGGTTTTGCAACTAATGAAAAACTGTTTTTT.

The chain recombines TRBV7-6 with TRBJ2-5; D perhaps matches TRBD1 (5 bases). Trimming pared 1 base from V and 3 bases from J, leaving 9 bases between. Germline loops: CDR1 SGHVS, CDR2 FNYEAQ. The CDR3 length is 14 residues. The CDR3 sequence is CASSLDWTKETQYF. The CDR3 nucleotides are TGTGCCAGCAGCTTAGACTGGACAAAAGAGACCCAGTACTTC.

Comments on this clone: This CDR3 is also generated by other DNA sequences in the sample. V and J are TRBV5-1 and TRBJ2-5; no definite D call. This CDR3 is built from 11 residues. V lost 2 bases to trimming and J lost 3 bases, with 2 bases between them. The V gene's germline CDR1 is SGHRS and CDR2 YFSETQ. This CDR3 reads CASSLKETQYF. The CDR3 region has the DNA TGCGCCAGCAGCTTAAAAGAGACCCAGTACTTC.